A single sample gave rise to the 6 T cell receptor beta chains below, sequenced in a study of shared clonotypes between healthy human individuals. Data came from immunoSEQ multiplex PCR; TCRdb stores just in-frame clones and leaves some out. The sample shows around 1.9 million clones, 85% to 95% of them seen only once. Naive CD8 cells were CD45RO-negative, positively selected for CCR7, excluding terminally differentiated effector memory CD45RA+ cells. Sequenced input: naive CD8+ T cells from PBMCs. The receptors were gathered from a man aged 18 to 30 in good health. Some clones in this sample may be carry-over from other donors' samples.

The V call is TRBV10-3, the J call TRBJ2-7; 8 bases agree with TRBD2. The CDR3 is 16 amino acids. Germline values: CDR1 ENHRY, CDR2 SYGVKD. The junction had 14 bases not matched to a gene; V was cut back by 2 bases and J by 8 bases. CDR3 in amino acids: CAISETLGSGARKQYF. Here the CDR3 DNA reads TGTGCCATCAGTGAGACCCTTGGTAGCGGGGCGCGGAAGCAGTACTTC.

V and J are TRBV27 and TRBJ2-5; 7 nucleotides match TRBD1. The CDR3 runs 15 residues. Germline CDR1 reads MNHEY; CDR2 reads SMNVEV (reference sequence). The ends lost 6 bases at V and 1 base at J; junction bases unmatched: 8. The CDR3 bases are TGTGCCAGCAGAACCGAACCAGGGGGCCAAGAGACCCAGTACTTC. Its protein product is CASRTEPGGQETQYF.

J is TRBJ2-7 and V is TRBV6-6; D may be TRBD1 (6 bases). The CDR3 runs 14 residues. Trimming left V 5 bases short and J 0 bases short, with 11 bases between. Germline assignment: CDR1 MNHNY and CDR2 SVGAGI (reference sequence). Here the CDR3 DNA reads TGTGCCAGCAGTACGACAGGAAGCTCCTACGAGCAGTACTTC. It is translated as CASSTTGSSYEQYF.

The chain uses TRBV4-3 and TRBJ1-5; TRBD1 might be the D (6 bases). Trimming cost V 1 base and J 9 bases, with 13 bases left between them. The CDR3 consists of 14 residues. Germline V gene sequence: CDR1 LGHNA, CDR2 YSLEER. The CDR3 DNA sequence: TGCGCCAGCAGCCAAGTTGCAAGGGGGTGGCCCCAGCATTTT. Its translation is CASSQVARGWPQHF.

The V gene is TRBV7-6, the J gene TRBJ2-3, with D hard to call. CDR1 and CDR2 (germline): SGHVS, FNYEAQ. CDR3 size: 17 residues. V lost 4 bases and J lost 0, with 17 bases in between. The CDR3 spells CASSSRSVGPSTDTQYF. In DNA, the CDR3 is TGTGCCAGCAGCTCCCGGTCGGTCGGACCTAGCACAGATACGCAGTATTTT.

The rearrangement joins TRBV16 to TRBJ2-7; D is unresolved. Trimming shortened V by 3 bases and J by 1 base, and 13 bases separated the two germline ends. The CDR3 is 15 amino acids. Germline CDR1 reads KGHSY; CDR2 reads FQNENV. CDR3 sequence reads: CASSHSWAGSYEQYF. The CDR3 DNA is TGTGCCAGCAGCCATAGTTGGGCAGGTTCCTACGAGCAGTACTTC.